The subject of this entry is one TCR beta chain. This clone's antigen is unknown. Base-call qualities are not available, and no considerably larger clone is one nucleotide away. Counted from cysteine to phenylalanine, this CDR3 has 15 amino acids. Just CDR3 DNA is preserved here, 45 bases in frame from base 1. V drops 2 bases and J drops 2 bases, leaving 11 bases in between. Reading the germline V gene gives CDR1 LGHNA and CDR2 YNFKEQ. Enrolling through a virtual design, the prospective study's participants ranged in age from roughly 18 to 95 years and lived across around 25 United States geographic areas. To assign participants to cohorts, the prospective study relied on clinical history that participants themselves reported in a screening survey and a study questionnaire. In the prospective study, whole blood, serum and a nasopharyngeal or oropharyngeal swab were collected from each participant by mobile phlebotomists. Participants in the prospective study had the option to provide additional blood draws and questionnaires over a roughly 2-month period. Blood samples from the prospective study were shipped frozen or at room temperature prior to DNA extraction.

The record originates from a study of blood T cell repertoires in COVID-19 (dated by TCRdb to 2020 to 2021). Regarding the research as a whole: The collaborator samples originated in the United States, Italy and Spain and spanned the acute and convalescent phases of COVID-19. The material from the prospective study consisted of cDNA or gDNA derived from T cells, B-cell-depleted T cells, or PBMCs. Deeply sampled blood TCRbeta repertoires from subjects exposed to, actively infected with, or recovered from COVID-19 were included in the dataset. The repertoires were released in a freely available public database meant as a resource for research on the immune response to SARS-CoV-2. The samples were drawn from two sources: the first 160 participants of the ongoing ImmuneRACE study, and fewer than 1,500 subjects contributed by 6 global collaborators. Nearly every sample came with metadata listing a de-identified subject ID, COVID-19 status, age in years and sex. Where available, HLA class I and class II types were taken from metadata supplied by the sample provider and were not determined by assay-based typing.

TCRbeta CDR3 regions were amplified from genomic DNA by means of the immunoSEQ Assay, a bias-controlled multiplex PCR. In the original analysis: Within the assay, amplification of reference gene primers was used to estimate how many nucleated cells each sample contained. Sequence reads were collapsed and filtered to measure the absolute abundance of every unique TCRbeta CDR3 rearrangement. For each sample, productive Simpson clonality was calculated as the square root of Simpson's diversity index across productive rearrangements. In its TCRdb copy, this immuneACCESS table keeps in-frame sequences only and misses some clones. Where compared with another copy, unresolved V genes explain less than half of these, and the others have no known cause. V, J and clone size derive from that table, while D and trimming were established from the DNA sequence. The sample records approximately 270,000 clones, around 93% of which are singletons. The ten largest make up more than 1% of the sample.

The study at large found these results: Clinical and demographic metadata were provided uncurated, with the amount varying by source and participant.

Specimen: PBMCs or T cells enriched from blood (not recorded which). The chain was built from TRBV4-2 and TRBJ2-3; TRBD1 could be the D gene, as 6 bases match. The clonotype was recovered from a human donor in a cohort exposed to, infected with or recovered from COVID-19 (not recorded which). The donor label of this sample is uncertain. The CDR3 amino acid sequence is: CASSQFAGDTDTQYF. The bases read TGTGCCAGCAGCCAATTCGCAGGGGACACAGATACGCAGTATTTT.